The next 18 T cell receptor beta chains were all read from a single sample in a study of T-cell reconstitution after alpha-beta-depleted transplantation in children. Using unique molecular identifiers, the investigators prepared the TCRbeta library. TCRdb re-analysed the PCR reads in MiXCR, keeping a single row per CDR3 protein. The table shows roughly 28,000 distinct CDR3 sequences, with roughly a sixth occurring only once. Source: PBMCs, mostly from graft donor cells, taken 60 days after TCRalphabeta/CD19-depleted stem cell transplant. The receptors derive from a male patient aged 2 to 10 who had a stem cell transplant for acute lymphoblastic leukemia, so the T cells may come from the graft donor.

This clonotype was seen ten or more times. The CDR3 sequence: CSVELGQNQPQHF. In DNA, the CDR3 is TGCAGCGTTGAACTGGGCCAGAATCAGCCCCAGCATTTT. This chain uses TRBV29-1 with TRBJ1-5; D ambiguous. Germline V gene sequence: CDR1 SQVTM, CDR2 ANQGSEA. The CDR3 is 13 amino acids. With 2 bases removed from V and 4 bases from J, the gap between germline ends came to 9 bases.

This clonotype was counted a few times. V gene TRBV7-2 combines with J gene TRBJ2-1; unclear D gene. CDR3 length: 15 residues. V lost 4 bases and J 1 base, leaving 11 bases between the germline ends. CDR1 SGHTA and CDR2 FQGNSA come from the germline V gene. This chain's CDR3 is CASSSDVGSYNEQFF. CDR3 coding DNA: TGTGCCAGCAGCTCGGACGTGGGATCCTACAATGAGCAGTTCTTC.

V usage is TRBV5-1 and J usage is TRBJ1-4, with TRBD1 identical over 11 bases. The CDR3 loop spans 14 amino acids. Germline V gene lookup returns CDR1 SGHRS and CDR2 YFSETQ. The V segment lost 7 bases and the J segment 6 bases; nucleotides outside the gene matches: 5. CDR3 bases: TGCGCCAGCCGGGACAGGGGGAAGGATGAAAAACTGTTTTTT. Translated: CASRDRGKDEKLFF.

V usage is TRBV10-3 and J usage is TRBJ1-1; the match to TRBD1 covers 7 bases. The CDR3 loop spans 13 amino acids. V gave up 10 bases and J gave up 1 base; unmatched junction bases: 6. In germline, CDR1 is ENHRY, CDR2 SYGVKD. The CDR3 sequence is CATQDRENTEAFF. The CDR3, as DNA: TGTGCCACACAAGACAGGGAGAACACTGAAGCTTTCTTT.

This clonotype was counted between two and nine times. V and J are TRBV20-1 and TRBJ1-5, with a weak D call TRBD1 (5 bases). The CDR3 contains 13 residues. Germline V gene sequence: CDR1 DFQATT, CDR2 SNEGSKA (reference sequence). Trimming left V 3 bases short and J 5 bases short, with 11 bases between. The CDR3 region has the DNA TGCAGTGCTAGCAGGGAACTCGATCAGCCCCAGCATTTT. This translates into CSASRELDQPQHF.

In its sample, this clonotype was seen many times. The chain uses TRBV20-1 and TRBJ2-3; TRBD2 matches at 8 bases. V lost 1 base and J lost 1; bases outside the gene matches: 10. Germline CDR1 DFQATT, CDR2 SNEGSKA (reference sequence). There are 17 residues in the CDR3. CDR3: CSARGWYSGTRTDTQYF. In DNA, the CDR3 is TGCAGTGCTAGAGGGTGGTATAGCGGGACTCGCACAGATACGCAGTATTTT.

This chain joins TRBV20-1 and TRBJ1-5, with 11 bases identical to TRBD1. CDR1 and CDR2 from the germline V gene are DFQATT and SNEGSKA (reference sequence). With V trimmed by 7 bases and J by 0 bases, 11 bases remained unmatched. The length of the CDR3 is 17 residues. Here the CDR3 reads CSGLRTGGAYSNQPQHF. The CDR3 region has the DNA TGCAGTGGACTCCGGACAGGGGGCGCGTATAGCAATCAGCCCCAGCATTTT.

This clonotype appeared a few times. The chain recombines TRBV20-1 with TRBJ2-7; the D is unclear. The V end lost 7 bases, the J end lost 2 bases, and 9 bases lay between the germline ends. This CDR3 is built from 11 residues. CDR1 and CDR2 from the germline V gene are DFQATT and SNEGSKA (reference sequence). DNA for the CDR3: TGCAGTGTCCCAGAGGCCTACGAGCAGTACTTC. It specifies CSVPEAYEQYF.

In this sample, this clonotype turned up a few times. This rearrangement joins TRBV11-2 to TRBJ2-7; the D gene is possibly TRBD1 (5 bases). V gave up 2 bases and J gave up 2 bases, with 10 bases separating them. There are 14 residues in the CDR3. Germline V lookup: CDR1 SGHAT, CDR2 FQNNGV. The CDR3 protein is CASSLQGLTYEQYF. CDR3 nucleotides: TGTGCCAGCAGCTTACAGGGTCTTACCTACGAGCAGTACTTC.

The rearrangement joins TRBV4-2 to TRBJ2-7; no reliable D call. The CDR3 has 14 residues. Trimming pared 0 bases from V and 4 bases from J, leaving 10 bases between. The germline CDR1 and CDR2 sequences are LGHNA and YNFKEQ. CDR3 bases: TGTGCCAGCAGCCAAGAGTTAACGAATTACGAGCAGTACTTC. Protein sequence: CASSQELTNYEQYF.

This clonotype turned up a few times. The rearrangement uses TRBV28 and TRBJ1-5; D is unclear. CDR1 and CDR2 (germline): MDHEN, SYDVKM. The ends were cut back, 3 bases at V and 0 bases at J, with 9 bases in the middle. There are 15 residues in the CDR3. The CDR3 protein is CASSFSTNSNQPQHF. CDR3 nucleotides: TGTGCCAGCAGTTTCAGCACAAATAGCAATCAGCCCCAGCATTTT.

This chain uses TRBV18 with TRBJ2-2, with D possibly matching TRBD1 (6 bases). Germline CDR1 KGHSH, CDR2 LQKENI. The CDR3 has 14 residues. V dropped 3 bases and J dropped 1 base, with 6 bases sitting between them. In nucleotides, the CDR3 is TGTGCCAGCTCACCGGGACAGAACACCGGGGAGCTGTTTTTT. It encodes CASSPGQNTGELFF. The variable domain in full, with the rest retrieved from reference TRBV18 and TRBJ2-2, is NAGVMQNPRHLVRRRGQEARLRCSPMKGHSHVYWYRQLPEEGLKFMVYLQKENIIDESGMPKERFSAEFPKEGPSILRIQQVVRGDSAAYFCASSPGQNTGELFFGEGSRLTVL.

The V gene is TRBV6-1, the J gene TRBJ1-2; 12 nucleotides line up with TRBD1. CDR3 length: 15 residues. Losses at the gene ends were 6 bases for V and 8 bases for J; bases not matched to a gene: 10. Germline V gene lookup returns CDR1 MNHNS and CDR2 SASEGT. The CDR3 DNA is TGTGCCAGCAGAGAACCGGGACAGGGGGCGCAAGGCTACACCTTC. Its protein product is CASREPGQGAQGYTF.

The rearrangement joins TRBV7-2 to TRBJ1-6; perhaps TRBD1 as D (6 bases). Between the trimmed V and J ends, which lost 6 bases and 6 bases, there was a span of 12 bases. This CDR3 spans 14 amino acids. Germline loops: CDR1 SGHTA, CDR2 FQGNSA. CDR3 nucleotide sequence: TGTGCCAGCAGTACTGGACAGACTAATTCACCCCTCCACTTT. Translation: CASSTGQTNSPLHF. The full variable domain, in which reference TRBV7-2 and TRBJ1-6 provide the parts outside the CDR3, is GAGVSQSPSNKVTEKGKDVELRCDPISGHTALYWYRQSLGQGLEFLIYFQGNSAPDKSGLPSDRFSAERTGGSVSTLTIQRTQQEDSAVYLCASSTGQTNSPLHFGNGTRLTVT.

The rearrangement joins TRBV11-2 to TRBJ2-3; 7 bases are a match to TRBD2. The V and J ends lost 8 bases and 6 bases, in that order; junction bases with no gene match: 8. Germline V gene sequence: CDR1 SGHAT, CDR2 FQNNGV. There are 13 residues in the CDR3. The CDR3 loop is CASVREGRDTQYF. For the CDR3, the DNA is TGTGCCAGCGTGAGGGAGGGCCGGGATACGCAGTATTTT.

V gene TRBV3-1 combines with J gene TRBJ2-7; possible D gene TRBD1, 5 bases. Germline V lookup: CDR1 LGHDT, CDR2 YNNKEL (reference sequence). Deletions cut 0 bases from V and 7 bases from J, with 7 bases between. This CDR3 has 12 residues. The CDR3 sequence is CASSQEGREQYF. DNA of the CDR3: TGTGCCAGCAGCCAAGAGGGGCGGGAGCAGTACTTC.

This clonotype was counted between two and nine times. The chain's CDR3 is CASSRGQAEKLFF. DNA of the CDR3: TGCGCCAGCAGCAGGGGACAAGCTGAAAAACTGTTTTTT. The chain joins TRBV5-1 to TRBJ1-4; D perhaps matches TRBD1 (6 bases). Trimming took 4 bases from V and 7 from J, leaving 11 bases between them. This CDR3 is built from 13 residues. In germline, CDR1 is SGHRS, CDR2 YFSETQ.

The chain joins TRBV2 to TRBJ1-5; 9 positions match TRBD1. CDR3 length: 15 amino acids. Germline assignment: CDR1 SNHLY and CDR2 FYNNEI. Unmatched junction bases numbered 3, after V lost 6 bases and J lost 0 bases. In nucleotides, the CDR3 is TGTGCCAGCAGGGGGACAGGGCTTAGCAATCAGCCCCAGCATTTT. It codes for CASRGTGLSNQPQHF.